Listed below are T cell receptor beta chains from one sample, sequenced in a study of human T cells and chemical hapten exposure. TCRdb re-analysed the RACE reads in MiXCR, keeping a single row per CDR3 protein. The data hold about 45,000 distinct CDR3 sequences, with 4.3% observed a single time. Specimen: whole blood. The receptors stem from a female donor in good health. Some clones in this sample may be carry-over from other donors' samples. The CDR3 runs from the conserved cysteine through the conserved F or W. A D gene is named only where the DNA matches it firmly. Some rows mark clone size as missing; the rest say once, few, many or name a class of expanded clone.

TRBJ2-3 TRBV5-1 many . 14 TGCGCCAGCAGCTTGCTTAACCCCCCAGATACGCAGTATTTT CASSLLNPPDTQYF
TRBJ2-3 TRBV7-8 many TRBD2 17 TGTGCCAGCAGCTTATTCCTAGCGGGGGTGAAAGTAGATACGCAGTATTTT CASSLFLAGVKVDTQYF
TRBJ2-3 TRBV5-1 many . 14 TGCGCCAGCATTAGGGGGCAGGGAGGAGATACGCAGTATTTT CASIRGQGGDTQYF
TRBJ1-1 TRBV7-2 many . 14 TGTGCCAGCAGCCCTACCGGGAGCAGGTTCCAGGCTTTCTTT CASSPTGSRFQAFF
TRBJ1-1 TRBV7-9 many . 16 TGTGCCAGCAGCCCAATACCGATACAGGGTGTCACTGAAGCTTTCTTT CASSPIPIQGVTEAFF
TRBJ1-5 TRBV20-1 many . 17 TGCAGTGCTAGACCGTCCGGGCAGGGGCGGATAAATCAGCCCCAGCATTTT CSARPSGQGRINQPQHF
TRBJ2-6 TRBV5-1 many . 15 TGCGCCAGCAGCCCTGAAGCTTTCTGGGCCAACGTCCTGACTTTC CASSPEAFWANVLTF
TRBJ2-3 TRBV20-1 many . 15 TGCAGTGCTAGAGGAGGCCAAACCCGGACAGATACGCAGTATTTT CSARGGQTRTDTQYF
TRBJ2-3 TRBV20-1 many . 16 TGCAGTGCTAGAGATATCGCTAGCCCAAGGGCAGATACGCAGTATTTT CSARDIASPRADTQYF
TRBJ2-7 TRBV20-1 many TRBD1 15 TGCAGTGCTAGTGCCCCGGGACAGGGACCCTACGAGCAGTACTTC CSASAPGQGPYEQYF
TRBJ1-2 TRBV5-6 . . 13 TGTGCCAGCAGCCTACAACAGCTCTATGGCTACACCTTC CASSLQQLYGYTF
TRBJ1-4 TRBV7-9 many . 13 TGTGCCAGCAGCTTATCGCAGGCTGAAAAACTGTTTTTT CASSLSQAEKLFF
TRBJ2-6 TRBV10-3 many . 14 TGTGCCATCCGTGGGCAGGCTGGGGCCAACGTCCTGACTTTC CAIRGQAGANVLTF
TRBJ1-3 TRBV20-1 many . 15 TGCAGTGCTAAAATACAGACCTACTCTGGAAACACCATATATTTT CSAKIQTYSGNTIYF
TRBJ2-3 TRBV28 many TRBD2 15 TGTGCCAGCAGTTCACCGGGACTAGGAGTAGATACGCAGTATTTT CASSSPGLGVDTQYF
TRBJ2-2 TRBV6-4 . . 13 TGTGCCAGCAGTGACAAGAGTACCGGGGAGCTGTTTTTT CASSDKSTGELFF
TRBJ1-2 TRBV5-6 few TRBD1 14 TGTGCCAGCAGCCACCGATTCAGGGGGGCTGGCTACACCTTC CASSHRFRGAGYTF
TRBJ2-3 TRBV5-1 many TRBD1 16 TGCGCCAGCAGAGCCACGGGACAGACAGGCACAGATACGCAGTATTTT CASRATGQTGTDTQYF
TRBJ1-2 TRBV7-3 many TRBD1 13 TGTGCCAGCGGGACAGGGGGGAGCTATGGCTACACCTTC CASGTGGSYGYTF
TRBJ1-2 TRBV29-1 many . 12 TGCAGCGTTGGAGGCCAGCTCTATGGCTACACCTTC CSVGGQLYGYTF
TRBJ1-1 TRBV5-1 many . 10 TGCGCCAGCCACCTCGAAGGAGCTTTCTTT CASHLEGAFF
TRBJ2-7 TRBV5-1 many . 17 TGCGCCAGCAGCTCCAAGGAGGGACTTAGCGACTTCCACGAGCAGTACTTC CASSSKEGLSDFHEQYF
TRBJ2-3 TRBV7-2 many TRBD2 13 TGTGCCAGCAGCACCGGACTAGCGGGGGGGCAGTATTTT CASSTGLAGGQYF
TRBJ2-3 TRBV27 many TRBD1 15 TGTGCCAGCAGATTGAGGGGGCGAGGGGGAGATACGCAGTATTTT CASRLRGRGGDTQYF
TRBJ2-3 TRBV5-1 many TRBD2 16 TGCGCCAGCAGCTTGACTAGCGGGGGTCGCACAGATACGCAGTATTTT CASSLTSGGRTDTQYF
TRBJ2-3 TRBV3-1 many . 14 TGTGCCAGCAGGTTTTCTGGCGGTCCAGATACGCAGTATTTT CASRFSGGPDTQYF
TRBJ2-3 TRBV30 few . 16 TGTGCCTGGAGCGGGGAGGGGGGGGAGGTAACAGATACGCAGTATTTT CAWSGEGGEVTDTQYF
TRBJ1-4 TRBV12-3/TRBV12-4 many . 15 TGTGCCAGCAGCCCTCCAAACACGGGGGGTGAAAAACTGTTTTTT CASSPPNTGGEKLFF
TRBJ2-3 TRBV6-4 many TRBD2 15 TGTGCCAGCAGTTCTGCGGGGGGGACCACAGATACGCAGTATTTT CASSSAGGTTDTQYF
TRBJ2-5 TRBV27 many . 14 TGTGCCAGCAGTTTATTACGATCTCCAGAGACCCAGTACTTC CASSLLRSPETQYF
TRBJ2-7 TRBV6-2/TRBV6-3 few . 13 TGTGCCAGCAGAATCGGGACCACCTACGAGCAGTACTTC CASRIGTTYEQYF
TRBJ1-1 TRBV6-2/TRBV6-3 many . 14 TGTGCCAGCAGCAGCGCGGGGGGCGCGGCTGAAGCTTTCTTT CASSSAGGAAEAFF
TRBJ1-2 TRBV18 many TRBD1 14 TGTGCCAGCTCGCCGGGACAGCAGAACTATGGCTACACCTTC CASSPGQQNYGYTF
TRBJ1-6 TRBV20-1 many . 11 TGCAGTGCTGCGGGCTTGGGGCCCCTCCACTTT CSAAGLGPLHF
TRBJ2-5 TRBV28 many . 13 TGTGCCAGCACTCTTACTAACCAAGAGACCCAGTACTTC CASTLTNQETQYF
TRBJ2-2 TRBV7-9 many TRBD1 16 TGTGCCAGCAGCTCTCCTACAGGGGGTTACACCGGGGAGCTGTTTTTT CASSSPTGGYTGELFF
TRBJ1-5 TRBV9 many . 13 TGTGCCAGCAGCCTAGGGGGAGGACAGCCCCAGCATTTT CASSLGGGQPQHF
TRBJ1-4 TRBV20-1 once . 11 TGCAGTGCCCCCTGGGGCGAAAAACTGTTTTTT CSAPWGEKLFF
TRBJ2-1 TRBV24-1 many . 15 TGTGCCACCAGTGATTCGGGGGTCTTAGACAATGAGCAGTTCTTC CATSDSGVLDNEQFF
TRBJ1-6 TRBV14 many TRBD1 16 TGTGCCAGCAGCCAAGAGGGGACAGCTCTTAATTCACCCCTCCACTTT CASSQEGTALNSPLHF
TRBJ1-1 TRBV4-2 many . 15 TGTGCCAGCAGCCAACTGTCCGTAGTCGACACTGAAGCTTTCTTT CASSQLSVVDTEAFF
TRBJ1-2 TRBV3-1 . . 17 TGTGCCAGCAGCCACACACTACTCCGGGACGGCGGGGATGGCTACACCTTC CASSHTLLRDGGDGYTF
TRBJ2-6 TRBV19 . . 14 TGTGCCAGTAGTATTGGAGGTGGGGCCAACGTCCTGACTTTC CASSIGGGANVLTF
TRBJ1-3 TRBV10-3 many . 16 TGTGCCATCAGTGATGTCGTCAGATCCTCTGGAAACACCATATATTTT CAISDVVRSSGNTIYF
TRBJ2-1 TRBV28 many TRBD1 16 TGTGCCAGCAGTTTCAACAGGGGTAACTCCTACAATGAGCAGTTCTTC CASSFNRGNSYNEQFF
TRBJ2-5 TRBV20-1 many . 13 TGCAGTGCCCCGGGAGGGGGCATGGAGACCCAGTACTTC CSAPGGGMETQYF
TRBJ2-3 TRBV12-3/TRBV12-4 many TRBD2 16 TGTGCCAGCAGTTATCGGACTAGGACTATCACAGATACGCAGTATTTT CASSYRTRTITDTQYF